This TCR beta chain was obtained from a study of blood T cell repertoires in COVID-19. Study information: Some COVID-19 samples were acute and others convalescent; all came from the United States, Italy and Spain. In each case, the material was cDNA or gDNA derived from T cells, B-cell-depleted T cells, or PBMCs.

TCRdb's copy holds only in-frame clones and misses some; the assay was immunoSEQ multiplex PCR. Of some 300,000 clones in the sample, 86% were seen once. With V trimmed by 4 bases and J by 4 bases, 6 bases remained unmatched. The germline CDR1 and CDR2 sequences are MNHNY and SVGAGI (reference sequence). This CDR3 is 14 amino acids long. The TCR comes from an older woman with COVID-19, enrolled during active disease. The chain joins TRBV6-6 to TRBJ2-5; 7 bases are shared with TRBD2. Sequenced input: peripheral blood. CDR3 sequence (DNA): TGTGCCAGCAGTTCCGGCGGGGGTTTAGAGACCCAGTACTTC. This gives the protein CASSSGGGLETQYF.